These 12 T cell receptor beta chains were all obtained from the same sample, sequenced in a study of cytomegalovirus exposure and HLA in healthy donors. PCR amplification relied on 60 Vbeta primers (plus 13 Jbeta primers). The protocol was immunoSEQ multiplex PCR, while the TCRdb copy is restricted to in-frame clones and leaves out a portion. The sample has around 150,000 clones; about 64% are singletons. The material sequenced was PBMCs. These receptors were collected from a woman in her thirties in good health and CMV-seropositive.

The chain is built from TRBV7-9 and TRBJ2-3; D gene ambiguous. The CDR3 has 13 amino acids. Germline values: CDR1 SEHNR, CDR2 FQNEAQ (reference sequence). Trimming cost V 5 bases and J 6 bases, with 12 bases left between them. This CDR3 reads CASSLPRVDTQYF. The CDR3 nucleotides are TGTGCCAGCAGCCTCCCCCGAGTGGATACGCAGTATTTT.

This clone was found a few times. This rearrangement joins TRBV5-1 to TRBJ2-3, with 9 positions matching TRBD1. The V and J ends lost 4 bases and 2 bases, in that order; junction bases with no gene match: 5. Germline V gives CDR1 SGHRS, CDR2 YFSETQ. The CDR3 loop spans 15 amino acids. CDR3 in DNA: TGCGCCAGCAGCCGAACACAGGGGGCCACAGATACGCAGTATTTT. Its protein product is CASSRTQGATDTQYF.

This clone appeared a few times. The chain links TRBV5-4 to TRBJ2-4, with 12 bases fitting TRBD2. Germline V gene lookup returns CDR1 SGHNT and CDR2 YYREEE (reference sequence). Trimming removed 5 bases from V and 0 bases from J; junction bases left unmatched: 12. There are 19 residues in the CDR3. The CDR3 sequence is CASSQRLAGVPLAKNIQYF. Here the CDR3 DNA reads TGTGCCAGCAGTCAAAGACTAGCGGGGGTCCCGCTAGCCAAAAACATTCAGTACTTC.

This chain's CDR3 is CASRGPGGQPQHF. CDR3 DNA: TGTGCCAGCAGGGGTCCTGGGGGCCAGCCCCAGCATTTT. This sequence joins TRBV6-6 and TRBJ1-5; possible D gene TRBD1, 6 bases. Trimming shortened V by 6 bases and J by 7 bases, and 13 bases separated the two germline ends. Germline values: CDR1 MNHNY, CDR2 SVGAGI (reference sequence). This CDR3 spans 13 amino acids.

V usage is TRBV19 and J usage is TRBJ2-7, with 9 nucleotides matching TRBD1. Germline CDR1 LNHDA, CDR2 SQIVND (reference sequence). V lost 9 bases to trimming and J lost 3 bases; unmatched junction nucleotides: 9. The CDR3 has 14 residues. DNA for the CDR3: TGTGCCAGCCGTTTAGGACAGGGGAACTACGAGCAGTACTTC. It is translated as CASRLGQGNYEQYF. The entire variable domain, with the rest obtained from reference TRBV19 and TRBJ2-7, is as follows: DGGITQSPKYLFRKEGQNVTLSCEQNLNHDAMYWYRQDPGQGLRLIYYSQIVNDFQKGDIAEGYSVSREKKESFPLTVTSAQKNPTAFYLCASRLGQGNYEQYFGPGTRLTVT.

This clone was recorded many times. V gene TRBV13 combines with J gene TRBJ2-3; the D is unclear. V was pared by 5 bases and J by 4 bases, with 7 bases between. This CDR3 comprises 12 residues. Per germline, CDR1 PRHDT and CDR2 FYEKMQ (reference sequence). This CDR3 reads CASSLSSDTQYF. CDR3 nucleotide sequence: TGTGCCAGCAGCCTTAGCTCAGATACGCAGTATTTT.

The gene calls are TRBV5-4 and TRBJ2-7, with TRBD1 matching 8 bases. The CDR3 extends over 15 amino acids. Germline V gene lookup returns CDR1 SGHNT and CDR2 YYREEE (reference sequence). V lost 4 bases to trimming and J lost 0 bases; unmatched junction nucleotides: 6. The CDR3 spells CASSEGTGSSYEQYF. The CDR3 bases are TGTGCCAGCAGCGAGGGGACAGGCAGCTCCTACGAGCAGTACTTC.

This clone was seen a single time. J is TRBJ1-6 and V is TRBV19; D possibly corresponds to TRBD1 (5 bases). The CDR3 runs to 16 residues. From germline, CDR1 is LNHDA and CDR2 SQIVND (reference sequence). The V and J ends lost 6 bases and 7 bases respectively, with 19 bases between them. CDR3 bases: TGTGCCAGTAGGCGTTTGGATGGCAGGGAAAATTCACCCCTCCACTTT. This translates into CASRRLDGRENSPLHF.

The V call is TRBV2, the J call TRBJ1-1; D unclear. Germline loops: CDR1 SNHLY, CDR2 FYNNEI. This CDR3 contains 15 residues. Trimming took off 1 base at V and 7 bases at J, with 16 bases between the two ends. As DNA, the CDR3 is TGTGCCAGCAGTGAAGAGTGGACTCCACTCCATGAAGCTTTCTTT. Protein: CASSEEWTPLHEAFF. The variable domain in full, with the rest retrieved from reference TRBV2 and TRBJ1-1, is EPEVTQTPSHQVTQMGQEVILRCVPISNHLYFYWYRQILGQKVEFLVSFYNNEISEKSEIFDDQFSVERPDGSNFTLKIRSTKLEDSAMYFCASSEEWTPLHEAFFGQGTRLTVV.

The rearrangement links TRBV13 to TRBJ2-7; D is unclear. V lost 5 bases and J lost 7, with 12 bases in between. The CDR3 runs to 12 residues. From germline, CDR1 is PRHDT and CDR2 FYEKMQ (reference sequence). Written as DNA, the CDR3 is TGTGCCAGCAGCCTCCCCCCCGGGGAGCAGTACTTC. This translates into CASSLPPGEQYF. The full variable domain, with the rest looked up from reference TRBV13 and TRBJ2-7, is AAGVIQSPRHLIKEKRETATLKCYPIPRHDTVYWYQQGPGQDPQFLISFYEKMQSDKGSIPDRFSAQQFSDYHSELNMSSLELGDSALYFCASSLPPGEQYFGPGTRLTVT.

The table lists this clone with a few counts. The chain employs TRBV19 and TRBJ1-2; D is undetermined. Germline CDR1 LNHDA, CDR2 SQIVND (reference sequence). V gave up 5 bases and J gave up 8 bases, with 15 bases separating them. The CDR3 length is 13 residues. Here the CDR3 reads CASSDALGLGYTF. DNA for the CDR3: TGTGCCAGTAGTGACGCCCTCGGACTGGGCTACACCTTC.

In this sample, this clone turned up a few times. This chain uses TRBV27 with TRBJ1-4, with TRBD1 identical over 9 bases. CDR1 is MNHEY, CDR2 SMNVEV, per germline (reference sequence). Trimming took 2 bases from V and 12 from J; bases not matched to a gene: 22. The CDR3 contains 19 residues. DNA for the CDR3: TGTGCCAGCAGTTTAAGACAGGGGGAGGGTTGGGTTAATGAAAGAGAACTGTTTTTT. Translated, it gives CASSLRQGEGWVNERELFF.